The clone carrying this T cell receptor beta chain was observed a few times. Its antigen is still unknown. This record belongs to a study of a mutant IDH1 vaccine in newly diagnosed glioma. Study details: Vaccinations were initiated 4-6 weeks following radiotherapy alone, or were given together with temozolomide cycles. Treated patients had a mean age of approximately 40 years and an approximately 62% male, around 38% female split.

Time point described: week 11, during vaccination. It was 300 ug of mutant IDH1 20-mer peptide that made up each vaccine dose, given with topical imiquimod. The germline V gene has CDR1 MDHEN and CDR2 SYDVKM. The CDR3 length is 15 residues. The ends were cut back, 7 bases at V and 0 bases at J, with 13 bases in the middle. The repertoire was sequenced with immunoSEQ multiplex PCR; TCRdb's copy has only in-frame clones and lacks some. The table has under 40,000 clones, roughly 80% seen once. The material was PBMCs, obtained from a glioma patient whose treatment included an IDH1 peptide vaccine. The rearrangement links TRBV28 to TRBJ1-5; D might be TRBD1 (5 bases). This TCR came from a man aged 25-45 years with glioma. The CDR3 sequence is CASIQAPHSNQPQHF. CDR3 coding DNA: TGTGCCAGCATACAGGCACCACATAGCAATCAGCCCCAGCATTTT.